This T cell receptor (beta chain) is drawn from a study of response to subunit inactivated influenza vaccine. This clonotype was detected ten times or more. TCRdb re-called the RT-PCR reads with MiXCR, one entry per CDR3 protein. The sample yields around 760,000 distinct CDR3 sequences, approximately 14% seen once. Looked up from germline, CDR1 is WSHSY and CDR2 is SAAADI. V shed 6 bases and J 0 bases; nucleotides not matched to a gene: 5. CDR3 length: 17 amino acids. This receptor was taken from a man aged 50-60 years who received an inactivated influenza vaccine. This chain uses TRBV10-2 with TRBJ2-1, with 13 positions matching TRBD2. The sample here was PBMCs from blood, taken around two weeks before vaccination. The DNA for the CDR3 is TGCGCCAGCAGGGGACTAGCGGGGTCCAGCTCCTACAATGAGCAGTTCTTC. Its protein product is CASRGLAGSSSYNEQFF.